This T cell receptor (beta chain) emerged from a study of read filtering for tumor transcriptome and immune sequencing. Findings of the study overall: IR-seq and RNA-seq agreed better without single-read clonotypes.

The library was built from roughly 400 ng RNA with molecular barcoded adaptors for alpha/delta and beta/gamma chains. In TCRdb, the reads were re-called with MiXCR into one record per CDR3 protein. The sample holds roughly 82,000 distinct CDR3 sequences, more than 9% seen once. The V gene lost 0 bases and the J gene lost 0 bases, with 7 bases spanning the gap. Looked up from germline, CDR1 is SGDLS and CDR2 is YYNGEE. The CDR3 runs to 15 residues. This clonotype was detected ten times or more. Its target is not known. The genes are TRBV9 and TRBJ2-4; no clear D. The receptor was derived from a donor at least 40 years old with multiple myeloma. Input material: a population of CD138-negative cells sorted from bone marrow. This CDR3 reads CASSVDGLAKNIQYF. CDR3 in DNA: TGTGCCAGCAGCGTAGACGGGCTAGCCAAAAACATTCAGTACTTC.